A selection of T cell receptor beta chains follows, all from one sample in a study of T cells after yellow fever vaccination. TCRdb passed the 5' RACE reads through MiXCR, listing each CDR3 protein once. The sample includes approximately 5,000 distinct CDR3 sequences, roughly 7.4% seen only once; the top ten take about 70%. The source was PBMCs, either bulk or a sorted T-cell subset (CD4+, CD8+, memory, or dextramer-sorted; not recorded which), collected roughly seven weeks after the first yellow fever vaccination. The receptors derive from a young man who received the YFV17D yellow fever vaccine. The conserved cysteine and the conserved F or W are not part of the CDR3 here. The order of the fields is J gene, V gene, CDR3 protein.

J gene: TRBJ1-1; V gene: TRBV4-1; CDR3 protein: ASRHTPGHVNTEAF
J gene: TRBJ2-1; V gene: TRBV12-3/TRBV12-4; CDR3 protein: ASSLLRYSSYNEQF
J gene: TRBJ1-1; V gene: TRBV7-8; CDR3 protein: ASNPLGGTEAF
J gene: TRBJ1-5; V gene: TRBV6-2/TRBV6-3; CDR3 protein: ASREQGLDSNQPQH
J gene: TRBJ1-2; V gene: TRBV29-1; CDR3 protein: SVEGVDLLRGYT
J gene: TRBJ2-1; V gene: TRBV5-7; CDR3 protein: AIGPELRHNEQF
J gene: TRBJ1-2; V gene: TRBV27; CDR3 protein: ASSLWGRSNYGYT
J gene: TRBJ2-2; V gene: TRBV5-1; CDR3 protein: ASSFTGAHTGELF
J gene: TRBJ2-2; V gene: TRBV3-1; CDR3 protein: ASSKVLVGPNTGELF
J gene: TRBJ2-1; V gene: TRBV15; CDR3 protein: ATSRDQGAFNEQF
J gene: TRBJ2-5; V gene: TRBV7-9; CDR3 protein: ASSLVETQY
J gene: TRBJ1-2; V gene: TRBV19; CDR3 protein: ASSIGSYRGYGYT
J gene: TRBJ1-4; V gene: TRBV19; CDR3 protein: ASSELLLYNRVNEKLF
J gene: TRBJ2-1; V gene: TRBV9; CDR3 protein: ASSVGGVSYNKQF
J gene: TRBJ2-1; V gene: TRBV5-5; CDR3 protein: AMSPGGRHNEQF
J gene: TRBJ2-1; V gene: TRBV12-3/TRBV12-4; CDR3 protein: ASSLVTAPLGDEQF
J gene: TRBJ2-7; V gene: TRBV12-3/TRBV12-4; CDR3 protein: ASSKRIPYEQY
J gene: TRBJ2-1; V gene: TRBV7-9; CDR3 protein: ASSLGRTAIYNEQF
J gene: TRBJ2-5; V gene: TRBV10-3; CDR3 protein: AIGQGSQETQY
J gene: TRBJ1-2; V gene: TRBV6-1; CDR3 protein: ASRGDRVLSGYT
J gene: TRBJ1-1; V gene: TRBV19; CDR3 protein: ATLNPLYGENTEAF
J gene: TRBJ1-2; V gene: TRBV5-1; CDR3 protein: ASSLTGQVTGYT
J gene: TRBJ2-5; V gene: TRBV5-4; CDR3 protein: ASSLVAGIQETQY
J gene: TRBJ2-1; V gene: TRBV5-2; CDR3 protein: AMGPGRRYNEQF
J gene: TRBJ2-1; V gene: TRBV4-2; CDR3 protein: ASSQDVGTGGHEQF
J gene: TRBJ2-3; V gene: TRBV27; CDR3 protein: ASSFVGGDFADTQY
J gene: TRBJ1-2; V gene: TRBV7-9; CDR3 protein: ASSSGQGQYGYT
J gene: TRBJ2-7; V gene: TRBV5-1; CDR3 protein: ASSPGTSGTYEQY
J gene: TRBJ2-1; V gene: TRBV20-1; CDR3 protein: SAYFHLRGNNEQF
J gene: TRBJ1-5; V gene: TRBV11-2; CDR3 protein: ASSLDGGNQPQH
J gene: TRBJ2-2; V gene: TRBV5-1; CDR3 protein: ASSPGMNTGELF
J gene: TRBJ2-6; V gene: TRBV20-1; CDR3 protein: SASGGTSGANVLT
J gene: TRBJ2-7; V gene: TRBV6-5; CDR3 protein: ASSTGSKQY
J gene: TRBJ2-1; V gene: TRBV7-9; CDR3 protein: ASSSGGNEQF
J gene: TRBJ1-1; V gene: TRBV4-1; CDR3 protein: ASSQGGTGSEAF
J gene: TRBJ2-1; V gene: TRBV4-2; CDR3 protein: ASSPYLLASSSYNEQF
J gene: TRBJ1-6; V gene: TRBV12-3/TRBV12-4; CDR3 protein: ASSLEADNSPLH
J gene: TRBJ2-7; V gene: TRBV27; CDR3 protein: ATSLITGEQY
J gene: TRBJ2-1; V gene: TRBV9; CDR3 protein: ASSVDSGGAYEQF
J gene: TRBJ1-4; V gene: TRBV25-1; CDR3 protein: ASSGITGSNEKLF
J gene: TRBJ1-1; V gene: TRBV7-6; CDR3 protein: ASSLDQNTEAF
J gene: TRBJ1-2; V gene: TRBV4-3; CDR3 protein: ASSQDIGTFNYGYT
J gene: TRBJ2-1; V gene: TRBV9; CDR3 protein: ASSIDGLPYNEQF
J gene: TRBJ2-2; V gene: TRBV27; CDR3 protein: ASSFRVDGELF
J gene: TRBJ2-3; V gene: TRBV20-1; CDR3 protein: SARDYRGSTDTQY
J gene: TRBJ2-5; V gene: TRBV5-1; CDR3 protein: ASSLYGGEGTQY
J gene: TRBJ2-1; V gene: TRBV7-3; CDR3 protein: ASSLTIRTGGAYNEQF
J gene: TRBJ2-1; V gene: TRBV7-8; CDR3 protein: ASSFGTSVLISQF
J gene: TRBJ1-2; V gene: TRBV7-2; CDR3 protein: ASSLRDSYNGYT
J gene: TRBJ2-3; V gene: TRBV20-1; CDR3 protein: RRGGADTQY
J gene: TRBJ1-1; V gene: TRBV6-5; CDR3 protein: ASSLSTVGWNTEAF
J gene: TRBJ2-3; V gene: TRBV4-3; CDR3 protein: ASSQGASGALSTQY